Following are 28 T cell receptor beta chains from one sample sequenced in a study of metastatic and nonmetastatic thyroid tumors. With MiXCR, TCRdb called clones anew from the PCR reads. The sample carries roughly 30,000 clones, 17% recorded once. Treatment of any kind had been given to no patient before thyroid surgery. Input material: blood. The receptors were gathered from a female donor with papillary thyroid cancer or a benign thyroid nodule (not recorded which). Some clones in this sample may be carry-over from other donors' samples.

This rearrangement joins TRBV20-1 to TRBJ2-3; D gene uncertain. The CDR3 totals 15 residues. Germline V CDR1 and CDR2: DFQATT, SNEGSKA (reference sequence). With 7 bases removed from V and 1 base from J, the gap between germline ends came to 18 bases. The CDR3 protein is CSGEDPRMGTDTQYF. The CDR3 DNA reads TGCAGTGGGGAAGATCCCCGAATGGGCACAGATACGCAGTATTTT.

This clone was recorded many times. The chain carries TRBV7-2 and TRBJ1-2; 10 bases are shared with TRBD1. CDR3 length: 14 amino acids. J was trimmed by 4 bases and V by 5 bases; bases with no gene match: 4. CDR1 is SGHTA and CDR2 is FQGNSA in the germline V gene. The DNA for the CDR3 is TGTGCCAGCAGCGCGACAGGGGGCGGCTATGGCTACACCTTC. This translates into CASSATGGGYGYTF.

This clone was observed many times. J is TRBJ2-3 and V is TRBV6-1; 14 nucleotides agree with TRBD2. This CDR3 has 15 amino acids. Germline V CDR1 and CDR2: MNHNS, SASEGT. V shed 4 bases, J shed 4 bases, and the junction held 1 base outside the gene matches. CDR3 in amino acids: CASSGLAGGPDTQYF. The DNA for the CDR3 is TGTGCCAGCAGTGGACTAGCGGGAGGGCCAGATACGCAGTATTTT.

The chain employs TRBV20-1 and TRBJ2-1; D is ambiguous. The CDR3 loop spans 16 amino acids. Germline V gives CDR1 DFQATT, CDR2 SNEGSKA (reference sequence). V dropped 0 bases and J dropped 3 bases, with 15 bases sitting between them. The chain's CDR3 is CSARDSIGKGYNEQFF. CDR3 nucleotides: TGCAGTGCTAGAGATTCCATCGGCAAGGGCTACAATGAGCAGTTCTTC.

V is TRBV6-6 and J is TRBJ1-2, with 9 positions matching TRBD1. Germline-derived CDR1 and CDR2 are MNHNY and SVGAGI (reference sequence). CDR3 length: 14 residues. J lost 5 bases, V lost 0 bases, and 1 base had no gene match. This CDR3 is CASSYSDRGYGYTF. In DNA, the CDR3 is TGTGCCAGCAGTTACTCGGACAGGGGATATGGCTACACCTTC.

This clone was detected many times. The rearrangement links TRBV28 to TRBJ1-2; D is perhaps TRBD1 (6 bases). The CDR3 spans 18 residues. In germline, CDR1 is MDHEN, CDR2 SYDVKM. V was cut by 2 bases and J by 4 bases, with 23 bases left in between. The CDR3 nucleotides read TGTGCCAGCAGTTTACTGACGACAGGCGCTGGGGTTATCTATGGCTACACCTTC. It specifies CASSLLTTGAGVIYGYTF.

This clone was detected only once. The genes are TRBV20-1 and TRBJ1-3, with 7 bases lining up with TRBD1. V shed 0 bases, J shed 1 base, and the junction held 6 bases outside the gene matches. The CDR3 is made up of 16 amino acids. The germline gives CDR1 DFQATT, CDR2 SNEGSKA (reference sequence). DNA of the CDR3: TGCAGTGCTAGAGATTGGAGGGGGCTGTCTGGAAACACCATATATTTT. Amino acids: CSARDWRGLSGNTIYF.

A few counts support this clone. The chain combines TRBV6-1 with TRBJ2-1, with 10 bases matching TRBD2. The V gene end was trimmed by 7 bases and the J gene end by 8 bases; junction bases not matched to a gene: 8. The germline V gene encodes CDR1 MNHNS and CDR2 SASEGT. The CDR3 is 14 residues long. In DNA, the CDR3 is TGTGCCAGCATTTCGAGCGGGAGGGTTTATGAGCAGTTCTTC. Translating it yields CASISSGRVYEQFF.

This clone was found a few times. Relative to the germline gene, one junction end is altered; a read error may explain this. The CDR3 spells CAGSIPRDTYTQYF. The CDR3 DNA reads as TGTGCCGGTAGTATCCCCAGGGACACATATACGCAGTATTTT. The rearrangement uses TRBV19 and TRBJ2-3; maybe TRBD1 (6 bases). CDR3 length: 14 residues. Per germline, CDR1 LNHDA and CDR2 SQIVND (reference sequence).

The chain links TRBV4-1 to TRBJ2-7; TRBD2 agrees at 10 bases. V was clipped by 0 bases and J by 3 bases; unmatched bases: 2. Germline loops: CDR1 MGHRA, CDR2 YSYEKL. The CDR3 is made up of 15 amino acids. CDR3 sequence reads: CASSQDTSGIYEQYF. CDR3 in DNA: TGCGCCAGCAGCCAAGATACTAGCGGGATCTACGAGCAGTACTTC.

This clone was recorded many times. The chain carries TRBV18 and TRBJ2-3, with D unclear. Trimming stripped 0 bases from V and 4 bases from J, with 20 bases between. CDR1 is KGHSH and CDR2 is LQKENI in the germline V gene. CDR3 length equals 18 residues. In DNA, the CDR3 is TGTGCCAGCTCACCACCGGTATTGGTGGGAATTTGGGCAGATACGCAGTATTTT. It translates to CASSPPVLVGIWADTQYF.

J is TRBJ2-7 and V is TRBV11-2; the match to TRBD2 covers 7 bases. Germline CDR1 is SGHAT and CDR2 is FQNNGV. The CDR3 covers 13 residues. The J segment lost 3 bases and the V segment lost 3 bases, leaving 2 bases of the junction unmatched. The CDR3 here is CASSFGGSYEQYF. DNA of the CDR3: TGTGCCAGCAGCTTCGGCGGGAGCTACGAGCAGTACTTC. The full variable domain, rest sourced from reference TRBV11-2 and TRBJ2-7, is EAGVAQSPRYKIIEKRQSVAFWCNPISGHATLYWYQQILGQGPKLLIQFQNNGVVDDSQLPKDRFSAERLKGVDSTLKIQPAKLEDSAVYLCASSFGGSYEQYFGPGTRLTVT.

This clone was detected only once. An end of the junction differs from the germline gene, which may be a read error. J is TRBJ1-2 and V is TRBV28; D not certain. The CDR3 is 15 residues long. The germline V gene has CDR1 MDHEN and CDR2 SYDVKM. The CDR3 bases are TGTTCCAGCAGATTAGCTTGGGTATTTGGCTATGGCTACACCTTC. Translating gives CSSRLAWVFGYGYTF.

This clone has just a few counts. The rearrangement joins TRBV28 to TRBJ1-4; the D is unclear. The germline V gene has CDR1 MDHEN and CDR2 SYDVKM. V shed 6 bases and J shed 11 bases, with 13 bases lying between them. The CDR3 spans 12 residues. The CDR3 DNA sequence: TGTGCCAGCAGATGTTGGGTTGCCAAACTGTTTTTT. Translated, it gives CASRCWVAKLFF.

The table lists this clone with many counts. This CDR3 reads CSARLFRGAGELFF. CDR3 coding DNA: TGCAGTGCTAGACTGTTCAGGGGGGCCGGGGAGCTGTTTTTT. This chain joins TRBV20-1 and TRBJ2-2, with D possibly matching TRBD1 (7 bases). CDR1 DFQATT and CDR2 SNEGSKA come from the germline V gene (reference sequence). V was shortened by 2 bases and J by 6 bases, with 13 bases between the two germline ends. The CDR3 runs to 14 residues.

Ten or more counts support this clone. This chain joins TRBV20-1 and TRBJ1-5; perhaps TRBD1 as D (6 bases). The germline V gene has CDR1 DFQATT and CDR2 SNEGSKA (reference sequence). This CDR3 has 15 residues. The germline V and J ends were trimmed by 3 bases and 2 bases, with 14 bases remaining between them. Written as DNA, the CDR3 is TGCAGTGCTAGTCGGGGGGCGGTCGGCAATCAGCCCCAGCATTTT. Its translation: CSASRGAVGNQPQHF.

This clone was observed at least ten times. With a much larger clone just one base away, this may be a read error. Other DNA sequences within the sample encode an identical CDR3. The CDR3: CSARRTGGAAYEQYF. CDR3 DNA: TGCAGTGCTAGACGGACGGGGGGCGCTGCGTACGAGCAGTACTTC. This sequence joins TRBV20-1 and TRBJ2-7; perhaps TRBD2 as D (7 bases). CDR3 length: 15 amino acids. From germline, CDR1 is DFQATT and CDR2 SNEGSKA (reference sequence). Trimming shortened V by 2 bases and J by 4 bases, and 18 bases separated the two germline ends.

Ten or more counts support this clone. The J gene is TRBJ2-7, the V gene TRBV6-2 or TRBV6-3; D is uncertain. The CDR3 is 15 residues long. CDR1 MNHEY and CDR2 SVGEGT come from the germline V gene. V was clipped by 6 bases and J by 0 bases, with 15 bases between them. CDR3 region: CASSSLWVSSYEQYF. Written as DNA, the CDR3 is TGTGCCAGCAGCAGTCTGTGGGTCAGCTCCTACGAGCAGTACTTC.

This clone counts as medium-sized. The sample has other DNA sequences that encode this CDR3 too. The V gene is TRBV20-1, the J gene TRBJ2-7; 7 bases fit TRBD1. Germline V gives CDR1 DFQATT, CDR2 SNEGSKA (reference sequence). V lost 6 bases to trimming and J lost 6 bases; unmatched junction nucleotides: 23. The CDR3 has 17 amino acids. The DNA for the CDR3 is TGCAGTGCCCGGCGGGTATTTTGGGACAGTAACAGCGGCGAGCAGTACTTC. It encodes CSARRVFWDSNSGEQYF.

The chain recombines TRBV5-1 with TRBJ2-7, with unresolved D. Trimming removed 4 bases at V and 6 bases at J, with 14 bases between. The CDR3 is made up of 13 amino acids. Germline V gives CDR1 SGHRS, CDR2 YFSETQ. CDR3 DNA sequence: TGCGCCAGCAGCCGGTACTCACGGGCCGAGCAGTACTTC. This codes for CASSRYSRAEQYF.

This clone showed up many times. The chain combines TRBV5-4 with TRBJ1-2; 7 bases fit TRBD1. The germline V gene has CDR1 SGHNT and CDR2 YYREEE (reference sequence). V lost 8 bases, J lost 3 bases, and 10 bases stayed unmatched. The CDR3 has 14 amino acids. CDR3 nucleotide sequence: TGTGCCAGTAGGGGAGGGGGCGCTTACTATGGCTACACCTTC. Translated: CASRGGGAYYGYTF.

A few counts support this clone. The chain links TRBV6-1 to TRBJ1-5; no firm D call. Germline lookup yields CDR1 MNHNS and CDR2 SASEGT. Trimming removed 6 bases at V and 4 bases at J, with 7 bases between. There are 12 residues in the CDR3. This CDR3 is CASSSTNQPQHF. CDR3 coding DNA: TGTGCCAGCAGCTCAACTAATCAGCCCCAGCATTTT.

There are a few counts of this clone. V gene TRBV12-3 or TRBV12-4 combines with J gene TRBJ2-7; D remains ambiguous. The CDR3 has 14 amino acids. V lost 2 bases and J 2 bases, leaving 10 bases between the germline ends. The CDR3: CASSLFDTTYEQYF. CDR3 coding DNA: TGTGCCAGCAGTTTATTTGACACAACCTACGAGCAGTACTTC.

The chain recombines TRBV20-1 with TRBJ1-3; 8 nucleotides align to TRBD1. CDR3 length equals 20 residues. The germline CDR1 and CDR2 sequences are DFQATT and SNEGSKA (reference sequence). The junction had 21 bases not matched to a gene; V was cut back by 4 bases and J by 1 base. CDR3 protein: CSATFGRAGGYHPSGNTIYF. The CDR3, as DNA: TGCAGTGCTACCTTCGGGAGGGCAGGGGGCTACCATCCTTCTGGAAACACCATATATTTT.

This clone was seen many times. One end of the junction does not line up with germline, which may come from a read error. Other DNA sequences in this sample translate to the same CDR3. The V gene is TRBV28, the J gene TRBJ1-1; D unclear. The V gene's germline CDR1 is MDHEN and CDR2 SYDVKM. This CDR3 contains 14 residues. The CDR3 nucleotides read TGTGCCAGCAGTCCCGGAGGATTGAACACCGAAGCTTTCTTT. The encoded protein is CASSPGGLNTEAFF.

This clone occurred a few times. The chain employs TRBV6-5 and TRBJ1-5; 8 nucleotides line up with TRBD1. This CDR3 spans 14 amino acids. Looked up from germline, CDR1 is MNHEY and CDR2 is SVGAGI. V gave up 5 bases and J gave up 8 bases; unmatched junction bases: 8. The CDR3 DNA reads as TGTGCCAGCAGTACCGACAGGGGAATCAAGCCCCAGCATTTT. Encoded protein: CASSTDRGIKPQHF.

The V gene is TRBV28, the J gene TRBJ1-2; 10 bases map to TRBD1. Germline V CDR1 and CDR2: MDHEN, SYDVKM. The CDR3 covers 14 residues. V was clipped by 6 bases and J by 8 bases; unmatched bases: 9. CDR3 loop: CASREGTGASGYTF. The CDR3 DNA reads TGTGCCAGCAGGGAAGGGACAGGGGCGAGCGGCTACACCTTC.

The table lists this clone with many counts. The chain combines TRBV7-2 with TRBJ2-7, with 13 bases matching TRBD2. The CDR3 has 13 amino acids. Trimming cost V 5 bases and J 7 bases; bases outside gene matches: 2. CDR1 and CDR2 (germline): SGHTA, FQGNSA. The CDR3 nucleotides are TGTGCCAGCAGCCCGGGACTAGCGGGGGAGCAGTACTTC. Protein sequence: CASSPGLAGEQYF. The entire variable domain, with the rest obtained from reference TRBV7-2 and TRBJ2-7, is as follows: GAGVSQSPSNKVTEKGKDVELRCDPISGHTALYWYRQSLGQGLEFLIYFQGNSAPDKSGLPSDRFSAERTGGSVSTLTIQRTQQEDSAVYLCASSPGLAGEQYFGPGTRLTVT.